One and the same sample provided the 26 T cell receptor beta chains below, sequenced in a study of blood T cell repertoires in COVID-19. TCRdb keeps only in-frame clones here, not all; method: immunoSEQ multiplex PCR. Seen here are roughly 160,000 clones, around 83% observed once, and the top ten hold around 19%. The sample was peripheral blood. The origin of the receptors is a woman between 65 and 79 years old who had recovered from COVID-19.

The rearrangement joins TRBV5-1 to TRBJ1-6, with D possibly matching TRBD1 (5 bases). CDR3 length: 13 amino acids. Germline lookup yields CDR1 SGHRS and CDR2 YFSETQ. The V gene lost 4 bases and the J gene lost 10 bases, with 12 bases spanning the gap. CDR3 nucleotides: TGCGCCAGCAGCGGAGGAGGGGAGTCACCCCTCCACTTT. The encoded protein is CASSGGGESPLHF.

This rearrangement joins TRBV5-4 to TRBJ2-1; maybe TRBD2 (6 bases). Germline CDR1 SGHNT, CDR2 YYREEE (reference sequence). The CDR3 loop spans 14 amino acids. V lost 0 bases, J lost 2 bases, and 6 bases lay in between. CDR3: CASSLGLAYNEQFF. The DNA of the CDR3 is TGTGCCAGCAGCTTGGGACTAGCCTACAATGAGCAGTTCTTC.

Of note for this clone: The same CDR3 is also encoded by other DNA sequences in this sample. The J gene is TRBJ1-1, the V gene TRBV5-1; no reliable D call. CDR1 and CDR2 from the germline V gene are SGHRS and YFSETQ. The length of the CDR3 is 14 residues. V lost 0 bases and J lost 2, with 8 bases in between. CDR3 amino acids: CASSLEGGNTEAFF. Written as DNA, the CDR3 is TGCGCCAGCAGCTTGGAGGGAGGAAACACTGAAGCTTTCTTT.

CDR3 sequence reads: CASSVGGSYNEQFF. The CDR3 coding sequence is TGTGCCAGCAGCGTGGGGGGTTCCTACAATGAGCAGTTCTTC. The chain links TRBV9 to TRBJ2-1; a weak D match, TRBD2 (6 bases). This CDR3 is built from 14 residues. Trimming removed 2 bases from V and 1 base from J, with 7 bases in between. Germline values: CDR1 SGDLS, CDR2 YYNGEE.

CDR3 sequence (DNA): TGTGCCAGCAGACCAACCCCCGGGGGGGCCCAGTACTTC. This sequence encodes CASRPTPGGAQYF. The chain carries TRBV6-5 and TRBJ2-5, with TRBD2 matching 8 bases. The germline V gene encodes CDR1 MNHEY and CDR2 SVGAGI. This CDR3 is 13 amino acids long. V trimming: 6 bases; J trimming: 9 bases; junction bases outside the gene matches: 9.

The chain combines TRBV7-2 with TRBJ1-2; D is unclear. The germline CDR1 and CDR2 sequences are SGHTA and FQGNSA. V shed 1 base and J shed 14 bases, with 17 bases lying between them. CDR3 length: 13 residues. The CDR3 sequence: CASSLGSQMRVTF. The DNA of the CDR3 is TGTGCCAGCAGCTTAGGCAGTCAGATGAGGGTAACCTTC.

The chain carries TRBV29-1 and TRBJ2-1; maybe TRBD1 (5 bases). With 2 bases removed from V and 6 bases from J, the gap between germline ends came to 11 bases. Germline CDR1 SQVTM, CDR2 ANQGSEA. CDR3 size: 13 residues. DNA of the CDR3: TGCAGCGTTGAAAAGCGAACAGGCAATGAGCAGTTCTTC. Amino acid sequence: CSVEKRTGNEQFF.

This chain connects TRBV27 to TRBJ2-7, with a possible D match to TRBD1 (6 bases). The V gene's germline CDR1 is MNHEY and CDR2 SMNVEV (reference sequence). This CDR3 is built from 13 residues. Trimming removed 6 bases at V and 5 bases at J, with 14 bases between. CDR3 bases: TGTGCCAGCAGCCCCAGGACAGCGGACGAGCAGTACTTC. Amino acid sequence: CASSPRTADEQYF.

This clone has ten or more counts. This chain connects TRBV4-1 to TRBJ1-1; maybe TRBD1 (6 bases). The CDR3 loop spans 16 amino acids. Germline V gene sequence: CDR1 MGHRA, CDR2 YSYEKL. Trimming took 4 bases from V and 1 from J, leaving 16 bases between them. This chain's CDR3 is CASSPHRPGANTEAFF. CDR3 bases: TGCGCCAGCAGCCCCCATCGGCCAGGGGCGAACACTGAAGCTTTCTTT.

The chain has TRBV5-4 and TRBJ2-5, with 8 bases lining up with TRBD2. This CDR3 is 14 amino acids long. Trimming at V came to 0 bases and at J to 5 bases, leaving 3 bases not matched to a gene. Germline CDR1 and CDR2: SGHNT and YYREEE (reference sequence). The CDR3 loop is CASSLASGGETQYF. The DNA of the CDR3 is TGTGCCAGCAGCTTGGCCTCGGGAGGGGAGACCCAGTACTTC.

V gene TRBV24-1 combines with J gene TRBJ2-7, with 10 bases matching TRBD2. The germline V gene has CDR1 KGHDR and CDR2 SFDVKD. This CDR3 spans 16 amino acids. V shed 0 bases and J 4 bases; nucleotides not matched to a gene: 5. The CDR3 reads CATSDLLASGRYEQYF. CDR3 DNA sequence: TGTGCCACCAGTGATTTGTTAGCTAGCGGGAGATACGAGCAGTACTTC.

V is TRBV13 and J is TRBJ2-1; D not resolved. The ends were cut back, 5 bases at V and 13 bases at J, with 12 bases in the middle. The CDR3 extends over 11 amino acids. CDR1 is PRHDT and CDR2 is FYEKMQ in the germline V gene (reference sequence). The CDR3, as DNA: TGTGCCAGCAGCCCGCGGCTCCCCCAGTTCTTC. Amino acids: CASSPRLPQFF.

This clone was seen a single time. CDR3 sequence reads: CASSQESSTGGGYTF. CDR3 in DNA: TGCGCCAGCAGCCAAGAGAGTAGCACAGGGGGCGGCTACACCTTC. This chain links TRBV4-3 with TRBJ1-2; TRBD1 agrees at 9 bases. The CDR3 is made up of 15 amino acids. The trim removed 0 bases at V and 8 bases at J, leaving 7 bases unmatched. Germline values: CDR1 LGHNA, CDR2 YSLEER.

V and J are TRBV3-1 (or the pseudogene TRBV3-2) and TRBJ1-2; D call uncertain. V lost 8 bases, J lost 4 bases, and 8 bases lay in between. The CDR3 runs 11 residues. Germline V gene lookup returns CDR1 LGHDT and CDR2 YNNKEL (reference sequence). The CDR3 reads CASRNSYGYTF. CDR3 DNA sequence: TGTGCCAGCCGGAACAGCTATGGCTACACCTTC.

The V call is TRBV30, the J call TRBJ2-7; a weak D match, TRBD1 (6 bases). The V gene's germline CDR1 is GTSNPN and CDR2 SVGIG (reference sequence). This CDR3 has 12 amino acids. Trimming stripped 2 bases from V and 5 bases from J, with 10 bases between. The CDR3: CAWSPQGHEQYF. Here the CDR3 DNA reads TGTGCCTGGAGTCCCCAGGGGCACGAGCAGTACTTC.

This clone was counted a single time. The V and J genes are TRBV5-4 and TRBJ1-1; 8 bases are a match to TRBD1. The CDR3 loop spans 14 amino acids. V shed 3 bases, J shed 0 bases, and the junction held 1 base outside the gene matches. In germline, CDR1 is SGHNT, CDR2 YYREEE (reference sequence). The CDR3 here is CASSWDRLNTEAFF. Here the CDR3 DNA reads TGTGCCAGCAGCTGGGACAGGCTGAACACTGAAGCTTTCTTT.

The gene calls are TRBV18 and TRBJ1-2; D gene unclear. The CDR3 contains 13 residues. The V gene's germline CDR1 is KGHSH and CDR2 LQKENI. Between the trimmed V and J ends, which lost 4 bases and 8 bases, there was a span of 14 bases. DNA for the CDR3: TGTGCCAGCTCACTCCGGGGAGGCTGGGGCTACACCTTC. It codes for CASSLRGGWGYTF.

This clone was detected only once. This chain uses TRBV19 with TRBJ2-3, with 10 bases fitting TRBD1. Germline CDR1 and CDR2: LNHDA and SQIVND (reference sequence). This CDR3 has 15 amino acids. The trim removed 8 bases at V and 2 bases at J, leaving 7 bases unmatched. The CDR3 DNA is TGTGCCAGTGGGAGACAGGGGGCCTCCACAGATACGCAGTATTTT. Amino acids: CASGRQGASTDTQYF. The whole variable domain, filled in from reference TRBV19 and TRBJ2-3, reads DGGITQSPKYLFRKEGQNVTLSCEQNLNHDAMYWYRQDPGQGLRLIYYSQIVNDFQKGDIAEGYSVSREKKESFPLTVTSAQKNPTAFYLCASGRQGASTDTQYFGPGTRLTVL.

This clone was detected only once. This chain joins TRBV3-1 (or the pseudogene TRBV3-2) and TRBJ2-7, with unresolved D. Trimming took 2 bases from V and 12 from J, leaving 11 bases between them. The germline V gene has CDR1 LGHDT and CDR2 YNNKEL (reference sequence). The CDR3 extends over 11 amino acids. The chain's CDR3 is CASSQKPPRYF. The CDR3 DNA reads as TGTGCCAGCAGCCAAAAACCCCCGCGGTACTTC.

This clone appeared once. The V call is TRBV6-5, the J call TRBJ2-7; 8 bases are a match to TRBD2. CDR3 length: 13 residues. Per the germline V gene, CDR1 is MNHEY and CDR2 is SVGAGI. The junction had 4 bases not matched to a gene; V was cut back by 6 bases and J by 3 bases. CDR3 coding DNA: TGTGCCAGCAGCCGGGGGGGGGACTACGAGCAGTACTTC. This translates into CASSRGGDYEQYF.

The chain is built from TRBV18 and TRBJ2-5, with TRBD2 as a possible D gene (5 bases). The V and J ends lost 4 bases and 5 bases respectively, with 14 bases between them. This CDR3 spans 14 amino acids. Germline-derived CDR1 and CDR2 are KGHSH and LQKENI. The CDR3 region has the DNA TGTGCCAGCTCACGCCCCGGGGTCGGGGAGACCCAGTACTTC. Translating gives CASSRPGVGETQYF.

The chain combines TRBV5-1 with TRBJ2-2, with 9 bases that match TRBD2. Germline V gene sequence: CDR1 SGHRS, CDR2 YFSETQ. This CDR3 spans 21 amino acids. The V gene end was trimmed by 3 bases and the J gene end by 3 bases; junction bases not matched to a gene: 21. CDR3 in DNA: TGCGCCAGCAGCTCAAATAGCGGGAGTAGGTTGAGCCCCGGTGACACCGGGGAGCTGTTTTTT. It is translated as CASSSNSGSRLSPGDTGELFF.

This clone showed up just once. V gene TRBV7-2 combines with J gene TRBJ1-5; unclear D gene. The V gene's germline CDR1 is SGHTA and CDR2 FQGNSA. The CDR3 totals 13 residues. V lost 0 bases and J 9 bases, leaving 9 bases between the germline ends. This chain's CDR3 is CASSLARFTPQHF. CDR3 nucleotide sequence: TGTGCCAGCAGCTTAGCGCGGTTCACGCCCCAGCATTTT.

The chain employs TRBV15 and TRBJ1-5; 7 positions agree with TRBD1. The CDR3 covers 13 residues. The V and J ends lost 5 bases and 5 bases, in that order; junction bases with no gene match: 3. CDR1 is LNHNV and CDR2 is YYDKDF in the germline V gene (reference sequence). The CDR3 protein is CATSGQADQPQHF. The CDR3 DNA is TGTGCCACCAGCGGACAGGCCGATCAGCCCCAGCATTTT. Combining the CDR3 with reference TRBV15 and TRBJ1-5 gives the whole variable domain DAMVIQNPRYQVTQFGKPVTLSCSQTLNHNVMYWYQQKSSQAPKLLFHYYDKDFNNEADTPDNFQSRRPNTSFCFLDIRSPGLGDTAMYLCATSGQADQPQHFGDGTRLSIL.

This clone was seen many times. This chain connects TRBV4-2 to TRBJ1-2; 12 nucleotides align to TRBD1. This CDR3 is built from 14 residues. Germline loops: CDR1 LGHNA, CDR2 YNFKEQ. Trimming took 5 bases from V and 7 from J; bases not matched to a gene: 5. DNA of the CDR3: TGTGCCAGCAGCGTCGGGACAGGGGGCAGTGGCTACACCTTC. Amino acid sequence: CASSVGTGGSGYTF.

The chain links TRBV6-5 to TRBJ1-6; 8 bases line up with TRBD1. Trimming at V came to 7 bases and at J to 4 bases, leaving 3 bases not matched to a gene. CDR1 is MNHEY and CDR2 is SVGAGI in the germline V gene. The CDR3 spans 14 residues. CDR3 in DNA: TGTGCCAGCACCCGGACAGGGTATAATTCACCCCTCCACTTT. It translates to CASTRTGYNSPLHF.